In this sample, the clone carrying this T cell receptor (beta chain) turned up a few times. Its antigen is as yet unknown. The donors, aged about 6 to 95, were healthy Caucasians from Russia. Samples each yielded at least 5.5 micrograms of total RNA. The sample comes from a study of blood T cells in healthy people across ages. Study outcomes and limitations: TCR beta diversity was tightly associated with the proportion of naive T cells. A roughly linear age-dependent decrease characterized TCR beta diversity per million T cells.

This CDR3 is built from 14 residues. Germline V lookup: CDR1 SGHKS, CDR2 YYEKEE (reference sequence). It was with a sample-barcoded 5' primer and a J-beta primer mix that a second PCR of about 6 to 12 cycles was run. TCRdb reanalysed the 5' RACE reads using MiXCR and keeps one entry per CDR3 protein. The sample has approximately 1.5 million distinct CDR3 sequences, 40% to 45% seen once. Sample: blood. This sequence was found in a woman in her late teens or twenties in good health. This rearrangement joins TRBV5-5 to TRBJ2-7; no reliable D call. The DNA end favors TRBJ2-5, so the J call may be wrong. The chain's CDR3 is CASSLTPNMETQYF. The CDR3 bases are TGTGCCAGCAGCTTGACACCTAATATGGAGACCCAGTACTTC.